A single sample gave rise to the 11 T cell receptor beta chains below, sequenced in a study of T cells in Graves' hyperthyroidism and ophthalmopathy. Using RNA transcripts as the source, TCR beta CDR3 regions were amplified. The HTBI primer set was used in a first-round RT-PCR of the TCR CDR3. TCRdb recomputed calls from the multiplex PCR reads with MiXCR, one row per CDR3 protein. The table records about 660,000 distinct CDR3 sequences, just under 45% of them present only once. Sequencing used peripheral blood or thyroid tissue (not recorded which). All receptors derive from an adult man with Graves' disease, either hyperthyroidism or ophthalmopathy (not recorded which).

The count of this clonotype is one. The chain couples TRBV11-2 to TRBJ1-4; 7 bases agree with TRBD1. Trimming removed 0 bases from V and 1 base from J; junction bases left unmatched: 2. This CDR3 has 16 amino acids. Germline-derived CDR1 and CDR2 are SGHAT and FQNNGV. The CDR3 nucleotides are TGTGCCAGCAGCTTAGACCAGGGGGGAACTAATGAAAAACTGTTTTTT. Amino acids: CASSLDQGGTNEKLFF.

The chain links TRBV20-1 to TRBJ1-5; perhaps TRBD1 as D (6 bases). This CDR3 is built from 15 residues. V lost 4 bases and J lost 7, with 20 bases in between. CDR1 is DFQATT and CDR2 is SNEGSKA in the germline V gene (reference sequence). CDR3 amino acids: CSAKRTVIAGQPQHF. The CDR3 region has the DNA TGCAGTGCTAAAAGGACAGTTATAGCAGGACAGCCCCAGCATTTT.

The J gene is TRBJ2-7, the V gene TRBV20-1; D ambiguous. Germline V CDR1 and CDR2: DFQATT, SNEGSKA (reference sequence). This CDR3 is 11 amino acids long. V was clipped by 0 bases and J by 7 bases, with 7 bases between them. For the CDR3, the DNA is TGCAGTGCTAGAGAGGTTGGAGAGCAGTACTTC. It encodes CSAREVGEQYF.

The CDR3 reads CASSEGAGTPQETQYF. For the CDR3, the DNA is TGTGCCAGCAGCGAGGGGGCCGGGACCCCCCAGGAGACCCAGTACTTC. The rearrangement uses TRBV9 and TRBJ2-5, with 7 bases lining up with TRBD1. Trimming removed 3 bases from V and 5 bases from J; junction bases left unmatched: 13. Germline assignment: CDR1 SGDLS and CDR2 YYNGEE. The CDR3 covers 16 residues.

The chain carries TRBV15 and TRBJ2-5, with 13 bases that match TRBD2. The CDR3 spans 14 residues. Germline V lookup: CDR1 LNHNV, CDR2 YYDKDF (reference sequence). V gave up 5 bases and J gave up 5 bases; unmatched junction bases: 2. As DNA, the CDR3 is TGTGCCACCAGCGGGGGACTAGCGGGGGAGACCCAGTACTTC. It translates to CATSGGLAGETQYF.

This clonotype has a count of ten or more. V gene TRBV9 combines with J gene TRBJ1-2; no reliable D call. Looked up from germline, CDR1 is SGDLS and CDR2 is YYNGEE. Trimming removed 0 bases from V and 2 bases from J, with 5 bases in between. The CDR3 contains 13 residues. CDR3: CASSVGSNYGYTF. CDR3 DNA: TGTGCCAGCAGCGTAGGGAGCAACTATGGCTACACCTTC.

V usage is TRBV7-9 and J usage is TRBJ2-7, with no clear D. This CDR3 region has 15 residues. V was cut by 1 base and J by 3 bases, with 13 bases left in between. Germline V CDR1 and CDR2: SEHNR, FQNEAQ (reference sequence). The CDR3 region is CASSLGPARSYEQYF. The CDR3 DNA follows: TGTGCCAGCAGCTTAGGTCCCGCGAGGAGCTACGAGCAGTACTTC.

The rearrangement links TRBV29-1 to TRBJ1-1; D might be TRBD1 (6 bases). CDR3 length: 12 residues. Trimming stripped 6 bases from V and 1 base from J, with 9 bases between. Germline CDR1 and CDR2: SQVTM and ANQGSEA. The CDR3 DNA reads TGCAGCGTCTTGGGACAGAACACTGAAGCTTTCTTT. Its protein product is CSVLGQNTEAFF.

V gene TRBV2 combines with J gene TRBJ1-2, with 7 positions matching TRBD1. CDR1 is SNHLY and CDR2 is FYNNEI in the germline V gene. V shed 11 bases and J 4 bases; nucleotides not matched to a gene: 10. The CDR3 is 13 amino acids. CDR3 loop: CASRDSSIYGYTF. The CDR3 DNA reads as TGTGCCTCGAGGGACAGTTCCATCTATGGCTACACCTTC.

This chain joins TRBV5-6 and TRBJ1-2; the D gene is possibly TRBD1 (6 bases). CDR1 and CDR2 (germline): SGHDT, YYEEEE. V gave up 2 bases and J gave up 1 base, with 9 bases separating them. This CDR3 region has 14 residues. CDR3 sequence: CASSFGTLNYGYTF. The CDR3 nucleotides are TGTGCCAGCAGCTTCGGGACACTTAACTATGGCTACACCTTC.

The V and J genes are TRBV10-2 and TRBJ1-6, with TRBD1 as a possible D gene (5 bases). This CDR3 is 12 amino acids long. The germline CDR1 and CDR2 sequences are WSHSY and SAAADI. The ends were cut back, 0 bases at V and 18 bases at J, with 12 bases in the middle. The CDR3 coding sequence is TGCGCCAGCAGTGAGTCGGGGCTAGCGGGCCACTTT. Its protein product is CASSESGLAGHF.